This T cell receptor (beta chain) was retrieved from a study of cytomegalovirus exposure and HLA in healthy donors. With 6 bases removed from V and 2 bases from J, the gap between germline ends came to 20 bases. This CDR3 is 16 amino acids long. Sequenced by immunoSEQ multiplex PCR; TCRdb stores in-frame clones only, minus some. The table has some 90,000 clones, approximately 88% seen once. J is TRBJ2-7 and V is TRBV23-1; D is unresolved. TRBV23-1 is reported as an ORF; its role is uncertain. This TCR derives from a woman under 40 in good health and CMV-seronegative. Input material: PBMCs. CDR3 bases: TGCGCCAGCAGCCGTTCACACCAACCGTCAGCCTACGAGCAGTACTTC. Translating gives CASSRSHQPSAYEQYF.